One sample yielded the 28 T cell receptor beta chains listed below, sequenced in a study of blood T cell repertoires in COVID-19. TCRdb's table, derived via immunoSEQ multiplex PCR, lists solely in-frame clones and lacks some. The repertoire holds approximately 440,000 clones, with 75% to 90% as singletons. The sample consisted of PBMCs or T cells enriched from blood (not recorded which). The receptors were gathered from a woman younger than 30 who had recovered from COVID-19.

The chain employs TRBV29-1 and TRBJ1-1; D is perhaps TRBD1 (5 bases). This CDR3 is built from 18 residues. Trimming shortened V by 4 bases and J by 0 bases, and 24 bases separated the two germline ends. Germline CDR1 and CDR2: SQVTM and ANQGSEA. The CDR3 sequence: CSVGQGPLEYWVNTEAFF. In nucleotides, the CDR3 is TGCAGCGTTGGGCAGGGCCCCTTGGAATATTGGGTGAACACTGAAGCTTTCTTT.

The rearrangement links TRBV5-6 to TRBJ2-3, with D possibly being TRBD2 (5 bases). Trimming took 0 bases from V and 6 from J, leaving 8 bases between them. Germline V gives CDR1 SGHDT, CDR2 YYEEEE. CDR3 size: 13 residues. The CDR3 reads CASSLGLYDTQYF. The CDR3 nucleotides are TGTGCCAGCAGCTTGGGACTATATGATACGCAGTATTTT.

The CDR3: CASSEPRDRAYEQYF. DNA of the CDR3: TGTGCCAGCAGTGAACCCCGGGACAGAGCCTACGAGCAGTACTTC. The V gene is TRBV28, the J gene TRBJ2-7; 7 positions match TRBD1. This CDR3 is built from 15 residues. Germline CDR1 MDHEN, CDR2 SYDVKM. V shed 5 bases, J shed 2 bases, and the junction held 9 bases outside the gene matches.

The J gene is TRBJ2-5, the V gene TRBV2, with TRBD2 as a possible D gene (6 bases). Per germline, CDR1 SNHLY and CDR2 FYNNEI. With 5 bases removed from V and 9 bases from J, the gap between germline ends came to 13 bases. This CDR3 is 12 amino acids long. The CDR3 loop is CASSRDLEPQYF. DNA for the CDR3: TGTGCCAGCAGTAGGGACTTAGAACCCCAGTACTTC. The full variable domain, completed using reference TRBV2 and TRBJ2-5, is EPEVTQTPSHQVTQMGQEVILRCVPISNHLYFYWYRQILGQKVEFLVSFYNNEISEKSEIFDDQFSVERPDGSNFTLKIRSTKLEDSAMYFCASSRDLEPQYFGPGTRLLVL.

This chain connects TRBV5-1 to TRBJ2-5, with a possible D match to TRBD1 (5 bases). The CDR3 is made up of 12 amino acids. Germline lookup yields CDR1 SGHRS and CDR2 YFSETQ. Trimming cost V 7 bases and J 2 bases, with 9 bases left between them. The CDR3 is CASGSGQETQYF. The DNA of the CDR3 is TGCGCCAGCGGTTCAGGGCAAGAGACCCAGTACTTC.

The chain has TRBV5-1 and TRBJ2-7; D might be TRBD2 (6 bases). The V and J ends lost 7 bases and 5 bases respectively, with 16 bases between them. The CDR3 spans 13 residues. Germline loops: CDR1 SGHRS, CDR2 YFSETQ. CDR3 DNA sequence: TGCGCCAGCCGGGACTTGGGTAGGGACGAGCAGTACTTC. This sequence encodes CASRDLGRDEQYF.

The chain links TRBV30 to TRBJ2-1, with D tentatively TRBD1 (7 bases). The V gene lost 0 bases and the J gene lost 9 bases, with 12 bases spanning the gap. The CDR3 sequence is 13 residues long. Germline assignment: CDR1 GTSNPN and CDR2 SVGIG (reference sequence). In DNA, the CDR3 is TGTGCCTGGAGTGTTGGAGGGGGCGCTGAGCAGTTCTTC. This encodes CAWSVGGGAEQFF.

This chain links TRBV7-9 with TRBJ1-1, with no clear D. V was clipped by 5 bases and J by 5 bases, with 12 bases between them. Per the germline V gene, CDR1 is SEHNR and CDR2 is FQNEAQ (reference sequence). The CDR3 is 13 residues long. In DNA form, the CDR3 reads TGTGCCAGCAGCCCCTGGCCCGATACTGAAGCTTTCTTT. Its translation: CASSPWPDTEAFF.

This chain links TRBV6-5 with TRBJ1-1; TRBD1 agrees at 7 bases. Per the germline V gene, CDR1 is MNHEY and CDR2 is SVGAGI. There are 14 residues in the CDR3. The junction had 8 bases not matched to a gene; V was cut back by 8 bases and J by 2 bases. Written as DNA, the CDR3 is TGTGCCAGCGGACAGGTCGGAAGTAACACTGAAGCTTTCTTT. Its protein is CASGQVGSNTEAFF.

The chain uses TRBV27 and TRBJ2-1; TRBD2 agrees at 11 bases. The CDR3 is 16 amino acids. Germline CDR1 reads MNHEY; CDR2 reads SMNVEV (reference sequence). Unmatched junction bases numbered 6, after V lost 6 bases and J lost 2 bases. The CDR3 reads CASSVLSGGAYNEQFF. CDR3 coding DNA: TGTGCCAGCAGCGTTCTTAGCGGGGGGGCCTACAATGAGCAGTTCTTC.

V gene TRBV6-5 combines with J gene TRBJ1-2; weak D call: TRBD1 (6 bases). Trimming pared 11 bases from V and 3 bases from J, leaving 16 bases between. Looked up from germline, CDR1 is MNHEY and CDR2 is SVGAGI. There are 13 residues in the CDR3. In DNA, the CDR3 is TGTGCCTCCCGCCGACAGGCGCACTATGGCTACACCTTC. Translated: CASRRQAHYGYTF.

This clone was counted a few times. This chain links TRBV11-2 with TRBJ2-2; D uncertain. Trimming left V 4 bases short and J 5 bases short, with 20 bases between. This CDR3 is 17 amino acids long. Looked up from germline, CDR1 is SGHAT and CDR2 is FQNNGV. The CDR3 reads CASSSYRESGSTGELFF. CDR3 DNA: TGTGCCAGCAGCTCTTATCGAGAGTCAGGCTCAACCGGGGAGCTGTTTTTT. Full variable domain (remainder filled in from reference TRBV11-2 and TRBJ2-2): EAGVAQSPRYKIIEKRQSVAFWCNPISGHATLYWYQQILGQGPKLLIQFQNNGVVDDSQLPKDRFSAERLKGVDSTLKIQPAKLEDSAVYLCASSSYRESGSTGELFFGEGSRLTVL.

The chain carries TRBV12-3 or TRBV12-4 and TRBJ1-2; D call uncertain. Trimming pared 6 bases from V and 8 bases from J, leaving 13 bases between. This CDR3 has 12 residues. CDR3 in amino acids: CASSRSEGGYTF. For the CDR3, the DNA is TGTGCCAGCAGCCGCTCCGAGGGAGGCTACACCTTC.

The gene calls are TRBV3-1 (or the pseudogene TRBV3-2) and TRBJ2-5, with D unresolved. Per germline, CDR1 LGHDT and CDR2 YNNKEL (reference sequence). This CDR3 contains 13 residues. V lost 1 base to trimming and J lost 5 bases, with 8 bases between them. CDR3 protein: CASSQVASETQYF. The CDR3 region has the DNA TGTGCCAGCAGCCAAGTGGCATCTGAGACCCAGTACTTC.

This chain connects TRBV25-1 to TRBJ1-6; D may be TRBD1 (6 bases). Trimming stripped 4 bases from V and 6 bases from J, with 16 bases between. The CDR3 consists of 16 residues. Germline V gene sequence: CDR1 MGHDK, CDR2 SYGVNS. The CDR3 DNA sequence: TGTGCCAGCAGTGGGGGTAGGCAGGGGTTTAATTCACCCCTCCACTTT. Protein: CASSGGRQGFNSPLHF.

On this clone: The same CDR3 arises from other DNA sequences in this sample as well. The rearrangement uses TRBV12-3 or TRBV12-4 and TRBJ2-1, with 7 bases lining up with TRBD1. V trimming: 5 bases; J trimming: 5 bases; junction bases outside the gene matches: 3. The CDR3 has 13 residues. The CDR3 region is CASSPGTDNEQFF. CDR3 in DNA: TGTGCCAGCAGTCCAGGGACAGACAATGAGCAGTTCTTC.

With respect to this clone: One end of the junction does not line up with germline, which may come from a read error. J is TRBJ1-6 and V is TRBV13; no firm D call. The CDR3 covers 18 residues. Germline CDR1 is PRHDT and CDR2 is FYEKMQ (reference sequence). CDR3 loop: CASSLGPDPSSYNSPLHF. CDR3 nucleotides: TGTGCCAGCAGCCTAGGACCCGACCCTAGCTCCTATAATTCACCCCTCCACTTT. Drawing the rest from reference TRBV13 and TRBJ1-6, the complete variable domain is AAGVIQSPRHLIKEKRETATLKCYPIPRHDTVYWYQQGPGQDPQFLISFYEKMQSDKGSIPDRFSAQQFSDYHSELNMSSLELGDSALYFCASSLGPDPSSYNSPLHFGNGTRLTVT.

This clone was picked up one time. This chain connects TRBV5-1 to TRBJ1-1, with 10 bases matching TRBD1. The CDR3 is 15 amino acids. The junction had 8 bases not matched to a gene; V was cut back by 4 bases and J by 5 bases. Germline V gives CDR1 SGHRS, CDR2 YFSETQ. The CDR3 protein is CASSLGTGEGTEAFF. The CDR3 DNA follows: TGCGCCAGCAGCCTGGGGACAGGGGAGGGGACTGAAGCTTTCTTT. Combining the CDR3 with reference TRBV5-1 and TRBJ1-1 gives the whole variable domain KAGVTQTPRYLIKTRGQQVTLSCSPISGHRSVSWYQQTPGQGLQFLFEYFSETQRNKGNFPGRFSGRQFSNSRSEMNVSTLELGDSALYLCASSLGTGEGTEAFFGQGTRLTVV.

J is TRBJ2-1 and V is TRBV5-6; D is unclear. This CDR3 contains 13 residues. Trimming left V 2 bases short and J 4 bases short, with 7 bases between. Germline V gives CDR1 SGHDT, CDR2 YYEEEE. In DNA, the CDR3 is TGTGCCAGCAGCTTTTCCTTTTACAATGAGCAGTTCTTC. It translates to CASSFSFYNEQFF.

The genes are TRBV7-2 and TRBJ2-7; TRBD1 is a possible D gene (6 bases). Trimming removed 1 base at V and 0 bases at J, with 10 bases between. The CDR3 contains 15 residues. The germline V gene encodes CDR1 SGHTA and CDR2 FQGNSA. CDR3 in amino acids: CASSLVGDISYEQYF. CDR3 nucleotide sequence: TGTGCCAGCAGCTTAGTGGGGGACATCTCCTACGAGCAGTACTTC.

The chain employs TRBV6-5 and TRBJ1-1; a weak D match, TRBD1 (5 bases). CDR1 and CDR2 (germline): MNHEY, SVGAGI. Trimming took 0 bases from V and 6 from J, leaving 8 bases between them. The CDR3 sequence is 13 residues long. The CDR3 region has the DNA TGTGCCAGCAGTTACTCGATACAGGCTGAAGCTTTCTTT. Residues: CASSYSIQAEAFF.

The J gene is TRBJ1-1, the V gene TRBV5-1; 7 nucleotides match TRBD1. In germline, CDR1 is SGHRS, CDR2 YFSETQ. The V segment lost 4 bases and the J segment 3 bases; nucleotides outside the gene matches: 3. The CDR3 has 13 residues. CDR3 residues: CASSHQGDTEAFF. The CDR3 DNA is TGCGCCAGCAGCCATCAGGGGGACACTGAAGCTTTCTTT.

This sequence joins TRBV18 and TRBJ1-2; no clear D. V lost 3 bases and J lost 3, with 11 bases in between. Germline values: CDR1 KGHSH, CDR2 LQKENI. CDR3 length: 14 amino acids. In DNA, the CDR3 is TGTGCCAGCTCACCGGCAGCGGCGTACTATGGCTACACCTTC. Translation: CASSPAAAYYGYTF.

The chain combines TRBV5-1 with TRBJ1-4; no reliable D call. CDR1 and CDR2 from the germline V gene are SGHRS and YFSETQ. V lost 0 bases to trimming and J lost 7 bases, with 16 bases between them. The CDR3 consists of 16 residues. The CDR3 DNA is TGCGCCAGCAGCTTGGAGACGTCAGGTTTAAGTGAAAAACTGTTTTTT. It yields the protein CASSLETSGLSEKLFF.

The gene calls are TRBV5-4 and TRBJ1-1; D remains ambiguous. The CDR3 is 14 amino acids. Per the germline V gene, CDR1 is SGHNT and CDR2 is YYREEE (reference sequence). V gave up 4 bases and J gave up 5 bases, with 15 bases separating them. The CDR3 region is CASSRGIGYTEAFF. In DNA, the CDR3 is TGTGCCAGCAGCCGGGGAATAGGGTATACTGAAGCTTTCTTT.

This chain joins TRBV18 and TRBJ2-5; 9 bases line up with TRBD2. Germline assignment: CDR1 KGHSH and CDR2 LQKENI. The CDR3 is 16 amino acids. V gave up 3 bases and J gave up 2 bases; unmatched junction bases: 7. The CDR3 region has the DNA TGTGCCAGCTCACCGGCCCGGACTAGCGTTCAAGAGACCCAGTACTTC. It encodes CASSPARTSVQETQYF. Looking up the rest from reference TRBV18 and TRBJ2-5 gives the full variable domain: NAGVMQNPRHLVRRRGQEARLRCSPMKGHSHVYWYRQLPEEGLKFMVYLQKENIIDESGMPKERFSAEFPKEGPSILRIQQVVRGDSAAYFCASSPARTSVQETQYFGPGTRLLVL.

This chain joins TRBV9 and TRBJ2-7; TRBD2 matches 7 bases. The CDR3 covers 16 residues. Germline-derived CDR1 and CDR2 are SGDLS and YYNGEE. Trimming took 4 bases from V and 0 from J; bases not matched to a gene: 10. CDR3 in amino acids: CASSRGLTGGSYEQYF. CDR3 DNA: TGTGCCAGCAGCCGGGGACTAACCGGGGGCTCCTACGAGCAGTACTTC.

Concerning this clone itself: Being one base from a much bigger clone, this may be a read error. This chain connects TRBV6-1 to TRBJ2-1, with D possibly matching TRBD2 (6 bases). Germline V lookup: CDR1 MNHNS, CDR2 SASEGT. V lost 2 bases, J lost 3 bases, and 8 bases lay in between. The CDR3 totals 14 residues. CDR3 bases: TGTGCCAGCAGTGAACGGGGGAACTACAATGAGCAGTTCTTC. As protein: CASSERGNYNEQFF.